Below, 26 T cell receptor beta chains from the same sample are listed, as sequenced in a study of blood T cells in healthy people across ages. The authors ran a second PCR of roughly 7 to 11 cycles using a sample-barcoded 5' primer and a J-beta primer mix. TCRdb reprocessed the 5' RACE reads via MiXCR and lists one record per CDR3 protein. The repertoire holds about 680,000 distinct CDR3 sequences, with approximately 49% as singletons. Specimen: blood. These receptors all stem from a woman aged 55-69 years in good health.

Notes on this clonotype: This could be a read error, since a much larger clone is one nucleotide away. The V gene is TRBV5-1, the J gene TRBJ2-6, with D perhaps being TRBD1 or TRBD2 (5 bases each). The V gene's germline CDR1 is SGHRS and CDR2 YFSETQ. The CDR3 length is 16 residues. CDR3 in amino acids: CASSGTSRPGANVLIF. In DNA form, the CDR3 reads TGCGCCAGCAGCGGGACGAGTAGACCTGGGGCCAACGTCCTGATTTTC.

The V and J genes are TRBV6-1 and TRBJ1-6; D is possibly TRBD1 (5 bases). The V gene's germline CDR1 is MNHNS and CDR2 SASEGT. V lost 3 bases to trimming and J lost 5 bases, with 17 bases between them. The CDR3 is 17 residues long. Written as DNA, the CDR3 is TGTGCCAGCAGTGACTTAACCGGGACTGCAGATAATTCACCCCTCCACTTT. Translating it yields CASSDLTGTADNSPLHF.

In its sample, this clonotype was seen a few times. Here the CDR3 reads CSVEDPRSTDTQYF. As DNA, the CDR3 is TGCAGCGTTGAAGATCCCAGAAGCACAGATACGCAGTATTTT. The V and J genes are TRBV29-1 and TRBJ2-3; the D is unclear. The germline CDR1 and CDR2 sequences are SQVTM and ANQGSEA. Trimming left V 0 bases short and J 0 bases short, with 7 bases between. The CDR3 has 14 amino acids.

The J gene is TRBJ2-5, the V gene TRBV20-1, with a possible D match to TRBD2 (6 bases). The germline CDR1 and CDR2 sequences are DFQATT and SNEGSKA (reference sequence). V lost 1 base to trimming and J lost 1 base, with 19 bases between them. This CDR3 is built from 17 residues. This chain's CDR3 is CSARGMSGTDVQETQYF. The CDR3, as DNA: TGCAGTGCTAGAGGGATGTCCGGGACTGACGTCCAAGAGACCCAGTACTTC.

This clonotype was counted a few times. The rearrangement links TRBV29-1 to TRBJ2-7; the match to TRBD2 covers 10 bases. Germline lookup yields CDR1 SQVTM and CDR2 ANQGSEA. The CDR3 is 14 amino acids. Trimming cost V 5 bases and J 1 base; bases outside gene matches: 5. The CDR3 nucleotides read TGCAGCGTTTCGGGGACTAGCGTTTCCTACGAGCAGTACTTC. Translated: CSVSGTSVSYEQYF.

J is TRBJ1-2 and V is TRBV27; 7 bases fit TRBD1. Looked up from germline, CDR1 is MNHEY and CDR2 is SMNVEV (reference sequence). The CDR3 has 13 residues. The CDR3 region is CAATPGTAYGYTF. CDR3 DNA sequence: TGTGCAGCTACTCCCGGGACAGCCTATGGCTACACCTTC.

Here the CDR3 DNA reads TGCAGTGCCCCCCCGGCTGGGACAGGGACCCGTCAGCCCCAGCATTTT. As protein: CSAPPAGTGTRQPQHF. J is TRBJ1-5 and V is TRBV20-1, with TRBD1 matching over 9 bases. Unmatched junction bases numbered 15, after V lost 6 bases and J lost 6 bases. The CDR3 spans 16 residues. Germline V gene data show CDR1 as DFQATT and CDR2 as SNEGSKA (reference sequence).

This chain joins TRBV2 and TRBJ1-2, with 9 bases that match TRBD1. CDR1 and CDR2 (germline): SNHLY, FYNNEI. This CDR3 has 14 residues. V trimming: 4 bases; J trimming: 3 bases; junction bases outside the gene matches: 3. The CDR3 region is CASSVWTGDYGYTF. The CDR3 DNA follows: TGTGCCAGCAGTGTTTGGACAGGGGACTATGGCTACACCTTC.

Comment on this clonotype: A read error may be the cause here, since a much bigger clone is one base away. The genes are TRBV27 and TRBJ2-4; possible D gene TRBD2, 5 bases. The J call is uncertain, as TRBJ2-7 better fits the DNA end. The germline V gene has CDR1 MNHEY and CDR2 SMNVEV (reference sequence). The CDR3 loop spans 14 amino acids. CDR3 DNA sequence: TGTGCCAGCAATAAGCGGACCGAAACGGGCGAGCAGTACTTC. This gives the protein CASNKRTETGEQYF.

V usage is TRBV28 and J usage is TRBJ2-7; TRBD1 might be the D (7 bases). The J call may be wrong; the DNA end is better matched by TRBJ2-5. This CDR3 comprises 16 residues. Germline V gene lookup returns CDR1 MDHEN and CDR2 SYDVKM. CDR3 bases: TGTGCCAGCAGTTCTGCGACAGGGACGGGGGAAGGGACCCAGTACTTC. Protein product: CASSSATGTGEGTQYF.

This clonotype appeared a few times. This rearrangement joins TRBV5-1 to TRBJ2-1; perhaps TRBD1 as D (6 bases). Trimming took 4 bases from V and 6 from J, leaving 17 bases between them. The CDR3 has 15 amino acids. Germline V lookup: CDR1 SGHRS, CDR2 YFSETQ. CDR3 DNA: TGCGCCAGCAGCCTAGACCCTGGGACAATCAATGAGCAGTTCTTC. Translating gives CASSLDPGTINEQFF.

This clonotype was observed once. The chain joins TRBV6-2 or TRBV6-3 to TRBJ2-3, with 9 bases matching TRBD2. This CDR3 spans 14 amino acids. Germline values: CDR1 MNHEY, CDR2 SVGEGT. Losses at the gene ends were 3 bases for V and 5 bases for J; bases not matched to a gene: 3. CDR3 bases: TGTGCCAGCAGTTATAGCGGGAGTAAAGATACGCAGTATTTT. The encoded protein is CASSYSGSKDTQYF.

This chain connects TRBV6-2 or TRBV6-3 to TRBJ1-5; no definite D call. Per germline, CDR1 MNHEY and CDR2 SVGEGT. The V and J ends lost 7 bases and 0 bases respectively, with 7 bases between them. The CDR3 totals 13 residues. The CDR3 nucleotides read TGTGCCAGCACAGACTTTAGCAATCAGCCCCAGCATTTT. It is translated as CASTDFSNQPQHF.

This rearrangement joins TRBV7-6 to TRBJ2-1; 10 nucleotides align to TRBD2. CDR3 size: 16 residues. V lost 1 base to trimming and J lost 6 bases; unmatched junction nucleotides: 6. In germline, CDR1 is SGHVS, CDR2 FNYEAQ. The CDR3 spells CASSLGRSGRGNEQFF. For the CDR3, the DNA is TGTGCCAGCAGCTTAGGCCGCAGCGGGAGGGGCAATGAGCAGTTCTTC.

The chain uses TRBV7-2 and TRBJ2-3; D is unclear. Trimming pared 5 bases from V and 6 bases from J, leaving 24 bases between. CDR1 SGHTA and CDR2 FQGNSA come from the germline V gene. This CDR3 comprises 17 residues. In DNA form, the CDR3 reads TGTGCCAGCAGCACCTCCACCTGGGCGGCTATCTCGGATACGCAGTATTTT. It specifies CASSTSTWAAISDTQYF.

This rearrangement joins TRBV7-6 to TRBJ2-1; TRBD2 agrees at 7 bases. The V gene's germline CDR1 is SGHVS and CDR2 FNYEAQ. The CDR3 extends over 17 amino acids. V dropped 3 bases and J dropped 9; count of bases not matched to a gene: 17. This chain's CDR3 is CASSLARGRDLYGEQFF. The CDR3, as DNA: TGTGCCAGCAGCTTGGCTCGTGGGAGGGATCTATACGGTGAGCAGTTCTTC.

The genes are TRBV4-2 and TRBJ2-7, with D perhaps matching TRBD1 (5 bases). This CDR3 is 16 amino acids long. V dropped 2 bases and J dropped 1 base, with 15 bases sitting between them. Looked up from germline, CDR1 is LGHNA and CDR2 is YNFKEQ. CDR3 sequence reads: CASSQNPDTPSYEQYF. The CDR3 nucleotides are TGTGCCAGCAGCCAAAACCCGGACACCCCATCCTACGAGCAGTACTTC.

The J gene is TRBJ2-2, the V gene TRBV7-2; TRBD1 agrees at 7 bases. Germline V gene sequence: CDR1 SGHTA, CDR2 FQGNSA. J gave up 6 bases and V 6 bases, and 13 bases lay outside the gene matches. This CDR3 contains 16 residues. The CDR3 DNA follows: TGTGCCAGCAGGCTACCGACAGGGTTTTCCCCCGGGGAGCTGTTTTTT. Protein: CASRLPTGFSPGELFF.

This clonotype was counted only a few times. The DNA of the CDR3 is TGTGCCAGCAGGGGATCGACCGATGAGTACTTC. Translating it yields CASRGSTDEYF. This sequence joins TRBV12-3 or TRBV12-4 and TRBJ2-4; D gene unclear. This CDR3 region has 11 residues. The V end was cut by 6 bases, the J end by 14 bases, with 14 bases between.

The CDR3 DNA reads TGTGCCAGCAGCTCGGACAGGGCAGATTGGAACACTGAAGCTTTCTTT. Protein sequence: CASSSDRADWNTEAFF. V is TRBV14 and J is TRBJ1-1; 8 bases are shared with TRBD1. Germline lookup yields CDR1 SGHDN and CDR2 FVKESK. Trimming at V came to 5 bases and at J to 1 base, leaving 9 bases not matched to a gene. The CDR3 contains 16 residues.

The J gene is TRBJ1-5, the V gene TRBV20-1; a possible D gene is TRBD1 (5 bases). The germline V and J ends were trimmed by 1 base and 0 bases, with 16 bases remaining between them. This CDR3 has 17 amino acids. From germline, CDR1 is DFQATT and CDR2 SNEGSKA (reference sequence). The CDR3 DNA reads TGCAGTGCTAGAGTCGCGGGGCCACTTAATAGCAATCAGCCCCAGCATTTT. Encoded protein: CSARVAGPLNSNQPQHF.

This clonotype appeared a few times. The chain carries TRBV5-1 and TRBJ2-2; D gene ambiguous. V was cut by 6 bases and J by 1 base, with 7 bases left in between. Germline V gives CDR1 SGHRS, CDR2 YFSETQ. The CDR3 length is 13 residues. Here the CDR3 reads CASTAGNTGELFF. The CDR3 nucleotides read TGCGCCAGCACGGCAGGGAACACCGGGGAGCTGTTTTTT. Full variable domain (remainder filled in from reference TRBV5-1 and TRBJ2-2): KAGVTQTPRYLIKTRGQQVTLSCSPISGHRSVSWYQQTPGQGLQFLFEYFSETQRNKGNFPGRFSGRQFSNSRSEMNVSTLELGDSALYLCASTAGNTGELFFGEGSRLTVL.

Turning to this clonotype: Sequence at one end of the junction differs from germline and may be a read error. V is TRBV6-5 and J is TRBJ2-1; either TRBD1 or TRBD2 may fit D (5 bases each). The CDR3 extends over 13 amino acids. The V gene's germline CDR1 is MNHEY and CDR2 SVGAGI. The CDR3 nucleotides are TGTGCCAGCAGTTCGGGACCTTCCAATGGGCAGTTCTTC. This codes for CASSSGPSNGQFF.

CDR3 DNA: TGCGCCAGCAAACTGGGGACTGGTGGCACAGATACGCAGTATTTT. It translates to CASKLGTGGTDTQYF. V gene TRBV5-1 combines with J gene TRBJ2-3; D might be TRBD2 (6 bases). Germline V gene data show CDR1 as SGHRS and CDR2 as YFSETQ. CDR3 size: 15 residues. V was trimmed by 6 bases and J by 1 base, leaving 15 bases between them.

This sequence joins TRBV20-1 and TRBJ1-1, with D perhaps TRBD1 (6 bases). The length of the CDR3 is 13 residues. Germline loops: CDR1 DFQATT, CDR2 SNEGSKA (reference sequence). V was pared by 7 bases and J by 6 bases, with 18 bases between. CDR3 in DNA: TGCAGTGTCGCAAATCAGGGGCTATCTGAAGCTTTCTTT. Amino acids: CSVANQGLSEAFF.

The sample holds a few counts of this clonotype. The J gene is TRBJ2-5, the V gene TRBV7-9, with 7 positions matching TRBD2. From germline, CDR1 is SEHNR and CDR2 FQNEAQ (reference sequence). The CDR3 length is 16 residues. After removal of 5 bases from V and 4 bases from J, the junction contained 13 bases not matched to a gene. In nucleotides, the CDR3 is TGTGCCAGCAGCCTTTCAGGCGGGAGAAGGGGAGAGACCCAGTACTTC. It specifies CASSLSGGRRGETQYF.